This entry lists 3 T cell receptor beta chains sequenced from one sample in a study of spatial heterogeneity in lung cancer. TCRdb recomputed calls from the 5' RACE reads with MiXCR, one row per CDR3 protein. The sample lists approximately 5,700 distinct CDR3 sequences, about 8.4% seen once, with around 32% in the top ten. Time point denoted: sample taken at primary tumor resection. These receptors' targets are unknown. General study points: In tumors, expanded intratumoral alpha and beta TCR counts tracked mutation counts.

The sequencing here drew on lung tumor tissue, taken at surgery. These receptors all come from a female donor with early-stage non-small cell lung cancer.

There are many counts of this clonotype. This chain connects TRBV3-1 to TRBJ1-6, with 8 bases identical to TRBD1. The CDR3 totals 14 residues. The V gene end was trimmed by 4 bases and the J gene end by 7 bases; junction bases not matched to a gene: 3. Germline lookup yields CDR1 LGHDT and CDR2 YNNKEL (reference sequence). The CDR3 nucleotides are TGTGCCAGCAGCCCAGGGGGCGCCAATTCACCCCTCCACTTT. It translates to CASSPGGANSPLHF.

This clonotype was counted ten times or more. V usage is TRBV2 and J usage is TRBJ2-2, with no clear D. Trimming removed 8 bases at V and 1 base at J, with 11 bases between. The CDR3 is made up of 14 amino acids. Per germline, CDR1 SNHLY and CDR2 FYNNEI. CDR3 region: CASGSDQNTGELFF. As DNA, the CDR3 is TGTGCCAGCGGCTCGGACCAGAACACCGGGGAGCTGTTTTTT. Drawing the rest from reference TRBV2 and TRBJ2-2, the complete variable domain is EPEVTQTPSHQVTQMGQEVILRCVPISNHLYFYWYRQILGQKVEFLVSFYNNEISEKSEIFDDQFSVERPDGSNFTLKIRSTKLEDSAMYFCASGSDQNTGELFFGEGSRLTVL.

Ten or more counts support this clonotype. The chain is built from TRBV6-6 and TRBJ2-3; D is ambiguous. CDR3 size: 13 residues. Looked up from germline, CDR1 is MNHNY and CDR2 is SVGAGI (reference sequence). Trimming shortened V by 5 bases and J by 3 bases, and 9 bases separated the two germline ends. The CDR3 protein is CASSTTPTDTQYF. CDR3 DNA: TGTGCCAGCAGTACCACCCCTACAGATACGCAGTATTTT.